This T cell receptor (beta chain) appears in the sequencing data of a study of cytomegalovirus exposure and HLA in healthy donors. The CDR3 is 14 amino acids. Germline V gene sequence: CDR1 GTSNPN, CDR2 SVGIG (reference sequence). Trimming took 7 bases from V and 2 from J, leaving 18 bases between them. PCR employed 60 Vbeta and 13 Jbeta primers. Sequenced by immunoSEQ multiplex PCR; TCRdb stores in-frame clones only, minus some. The table lists about 160,000 clones, 65% to 85% of them singletons. Study-level findings and limits: An ancestry cluster, one associated with Asian ancestry, reportedly showed fewer N-insertions than the roughly 610-donor mean in a later analysis. CMV serostatus alone was available as immune exposure information. In vitro work confirmed that a few CMV-associated chains recognize CMV antigens. As a later analysis showed, several of the most significant clusters appeared to be linked to common viral pathogens.

This clone turned up a few times. Antigen unknown. This TCR derives from a man aged 35 to 55 in good health and CMV-seropositive. Sequencing used PBMCs. The genes are TRBV30 and TRBJ2-7, with D possibly TRBD1 on 6 matching bases. In nucleotides, the CDR3 is TGTGCCTCGACCCCAGGGGAGAGGGCCTACGAGCAGTACTTC. This translates into CASTPGERAYEQYF.